Sequencing of this T cell receptor beta chain was carried out in a study of control samples from healthy donors and cancer patients. Sequencing was performed with immunoSEQ multiplex PCR; in TCRdb, only in-frame clones are kept and a portion is missing. The repertoire holds about 110,000 clones, with approximately 84% as singletons. Sample: blood. The TCR sequence derives from a man between 18 and 35 years old in good health.

This CDR3 reads CASSVGTSVSETQYF. CDR3 bases: TGTGCCAGCAGCGTAGGGACTAGCGTGTCGGAGACCCAGTACTTC. The chain carries TRBV9 and TRBJ2-5; 9 nucleotides match TRBD2. Germline trimming cut 0 bases from V and 5 bases from J; bases unmatched to any gene: 5. The germline V gene has CDR1 SGDLS and CDR2 YYNGEE. The CDR3 contains 15 residues.